This TCR beta chain emerged from a study of T cell responses to AZD1222 COVID-19 vaccine. In the study overall: The analysis combined second doses at about 4 or about 12 weeks. The study's findings and limits: The study reported that nearly half of spike-specific TCRs target unmutated variant regions. Donors were chiefly white British, with a greater number of females, and clonal diversity was perhaps underestimated. Spike-specific TCR breadth and depth rose after two AZD1222 doses.

Germline values: CDR1 LNHDA, CDR2 SQIVND (reference sequence). The CDR3 is made up of 8 amino acids. Deletions cut 3 bases from V and 12 bases from J, with 0 bases between. The method was immunoSEQ multiplex PCR; TCRdb's version includes in-frame clones alone and lacks a portion of them. The repertoire includes fewer than 110,000 clones, 91% of them detected once, and 45% sits in the top ten. This clone was seen only once. What it recognizes is unknown. The origin of this receptor is an adult in good health. The sequencing used peripheral blood, collected on day 0 of AZD1222 vaccination. The rearrangement uses TRBV19 and TRBJ1-3; D remains unclear. CDR3 coding DNA: TGTGCCAGTAGTATCATATATTTT. This gives the protein CASSIIYF.